This TCR beta chain came from a study of T-cell memory formation after mild COVID-19 (dated by TCRdb to the early 2020s). In the study overall: Most TCR sequence clusters were specific to one of the two donors. T-cell clones expanding and contracting after mild COVID-19 in two donors were tracked by longitudinal TCRalpha and TCRbeta repertoire sequencing. The cohort was made up of two young adult volunteers, one female and one male, who were previously healthy.

Ficoll-Paque density gradient centrifugation was used to isolate PBMCs. The full study reports these points: Some responding clones were detected in pre-infection memory, suggesting pre-existing cross-reactive memory T cells joined the SARS-CoV-2 response. Balanced CD4/CD8 phenotypes were observed for clones contracting from day 15 to 85, whereas a bias towards CD4+ was observed for a second wave of clones expanding from day 15 to 37. Only a couple of mild cases were covered by the study, and larger cohorts that include severe cases with pre-infection samples were considered necessary. Contracting CD4+ clones were found mainly in CM and EM memory subsets, while CD8+ clones were enriched in EMRA. SARS-CoV-2 specificity of the second-wave clones peaking on day 37 was not confirmed.

Trimming costs V 1 base and J 6 bases, and their ends lie 13 bases apart. Taken from the germline V gene, the CDR1 and CDR2 loops are KGHSH and LQKENI. The CDR3 numbers 14 residues from cysteine through phenylalanine. Just the 42-base CDR3 DNA is kept, in frame starting at base 1. As concerns this clonotype: The antigen it recognizes is unknown. Base quality data are lacking; no much larger clone is found one base away.

The instrument given in TCRdb is Illumina NovaSeq 6000. TCRalpha and TCRbeta cDNA libraries were constructed by 5'RACE with constant-segment primers, with sample barcodes and unique molecular identifiers being introduced. RNA was extracted from every sample with Trizol reagent. Amplification of the libraries took two PCR steps, and the second step added a second sample barcode plus Illumina TruSeq adapters. Sequencing of libraries was performed on an Illumina NovaSeq with 2 x 150 bp paired-end reads. On the study's bioinformatics: Reads were demultiplexed and collapsed into UMI-guided consensus sequences with migec v1.2.7. Using mixcr v2.1.11, the UMI consensuses were aligned to TRA and TRB V and J templates and assembled into clonotypes. Expanded or contracted clonotypes were those called significant by both edgeR and NoisET, with noise models trained on biological replicates. For edgeR calls, the thresholds were a false discovery rate-adjusted p below 0.01 and a log2 fold-change of 1. As an exploratory analysis of dynamics, max-normalized trajectories of the 1000 most abundant clonotypes were examined by PCA with hierarchical clustering. The CD4 or CD8 phenotype of responding clones was assigned using the separately sequenced CD4+ and CD8+ repertoires. The raw public data were reprocessed by TCRdb itself: fastp quality trimming at Q25, MiXCR clonotype calling, in-frame beta chains only. Rows with one shared CDR3 protein collapse into an entry with the most common genes and DNA. Clone size and V and J calls follow TCRdb, not the original study. In all, the sample holds more than 300,000 distinct CDR3 sequences, and roughly an eighth of those were seen once. Under 25% of the sample is held by the ten biggest clonotypes.

The sample was PBMCs or a T cell subset sorted from them (not recorded which). The TCR was taken from a man aged 18 to 35 who had mild COVID-19 (a few samples of this study predate the infection). The sample titles of this study are shuffled in the database, so cell type and time point are left out; the donor was told from shared clones. The sequence joins TRBV18 to TRBJ2-7; the D gene assignment is ambiguous. For the CDR3, the sequence is CASSPRPRSGEQYF. The nucleotides are TGTGCCAGCTCACCACGTCCCAGGTCGGGCGAGCAGTACTTC.